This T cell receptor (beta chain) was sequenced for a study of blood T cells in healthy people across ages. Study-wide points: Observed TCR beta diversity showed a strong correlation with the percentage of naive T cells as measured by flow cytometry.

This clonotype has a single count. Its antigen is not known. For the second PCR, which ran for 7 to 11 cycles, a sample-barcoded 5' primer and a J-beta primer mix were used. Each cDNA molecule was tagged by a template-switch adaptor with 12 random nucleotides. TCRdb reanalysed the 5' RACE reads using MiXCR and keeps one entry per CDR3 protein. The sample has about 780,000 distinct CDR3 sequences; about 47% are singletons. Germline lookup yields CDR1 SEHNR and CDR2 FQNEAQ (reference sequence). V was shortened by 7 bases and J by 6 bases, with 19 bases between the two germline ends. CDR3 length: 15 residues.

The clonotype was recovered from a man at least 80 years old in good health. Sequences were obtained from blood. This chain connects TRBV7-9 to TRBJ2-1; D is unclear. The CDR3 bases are TGTGCCAGCACCCCCTCTGCCCCCACGGGCAATGAGCAGTTCTTC. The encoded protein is CASTPSAPTGNEQFF. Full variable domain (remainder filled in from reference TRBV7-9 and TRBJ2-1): DTGVSQNPRHKITKRGQNVTFRCDPISEHNRLYWYRQTLGQGPEFLTYFQNEAQLEKSRLLSDRFSAERPKGSFSTLEIQRTEQGDSAMYLCASTPSAPTGNEQFFGPGTRLTVL.